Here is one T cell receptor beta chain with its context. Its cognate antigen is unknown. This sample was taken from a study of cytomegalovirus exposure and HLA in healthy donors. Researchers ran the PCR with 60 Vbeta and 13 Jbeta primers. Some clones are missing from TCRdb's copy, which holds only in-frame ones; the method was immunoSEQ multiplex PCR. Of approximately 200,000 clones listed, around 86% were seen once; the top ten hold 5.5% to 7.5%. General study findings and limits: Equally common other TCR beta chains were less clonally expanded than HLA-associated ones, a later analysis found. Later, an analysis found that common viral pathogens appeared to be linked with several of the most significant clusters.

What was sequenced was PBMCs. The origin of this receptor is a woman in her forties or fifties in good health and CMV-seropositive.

The CDR3 nucleotides are TGTGCCAGCAGTCGGACAGGGCCCTACGAGCAGTACTTC. Translating it yields CASSRTGPYEQYF. The chain uses TRBV6-1 and TRBJ2-7; 8 nucleotides match TRBD1. This CDR3 is built from 13 residues. Germline lookup yields CDR1 MNHNS and CDR2 SASEGT. Unmatched junction bases numbered 2, after V lost 5 bases and J lost 2 bases.